The rows below give T cell receptor beta chains drawn from one sample of a study of type 1 regulatory T cells. TCRdb processed the reads anew with MiXCR; each CDR3 protein has one entry. This sample has 20,000 or so distinct CDR3 sequences, with around half found just once. For these receptors, no antigen is known. Specimen: cultured T cells, either the whole culture or a sorted T cell fraction (not recorded which). The receptors derive from a human donor in good health. CDR3s include the opening cysteine and the closing phenylalanine or tryptophan. D genes are given only for firm matches. Clone size, where shown, is once, few, many, or a class for clones that have expanded.

>TRBJ1-2|TRBV29-1|NA|NA
TGCAGCGCCTCTGGTCCGTTTGGCTATGGCTACACCTTC
CSASGPFGYGYTF
>TRBJ1-6|TRBV5-1|TRBD1|many
TGCGCCAGCAGCGACTCATATGCAGGGGGCAACTCACCCCTCCACTTT
CASSDSYAGGNSPLHF
>TRBJ1-3|TRBV9|NA|NA
TGTGCCAGCAGCCCATTTATTGGAAACACCATATATTTT
CASSPFIGNTIYF
>TRBJ1-6|TRBV7-9|NA|NA
TGTGCCAGCAGCTTAGACAATTCACCCCTCCACTTT
CASSLDNSPLHF
>TRBJ2-3|TRBV29-1|TRBD2|NA
TGCAGCGTCCCCACTAGCGGGGGTTTACGTACGCAGTATTTT
CSVPTSGGLRTQYF
>TRBJ1-1|TRBV5-4|NA|few
TGTGCCAGCAGCTTGGGCCGACAGACAGGGAACACTGAAGCTTTCTTT
CASSLGRQTGNTEAFF
>TRBJ2-5|TRBV5-1|NA|once
TGCGCCAGCAGCCCGCAACCCGGAGGGGAGCGGCAGACCCAGTACTTC
CASSPQPGGERQTQYF
>TRBJ2-7|TRBV7-9|NA|few
TGTGCCAGCAGCCTCGCGGGCAGCAACTACGAGCAGTACTTC
CASSLAGSNYEQYF
>TRBJ2-7|TRBV2|NA|many
TGTGCCAGCAGCCAAAACCGGGCAGGATACGAGCAGTACTTC
CASSQNRAGYEQYF
>TRBJ1-2|TRBV7-2|NA|NA
TGTGCCAGCAGCACTCCGGGACGGACCTATGGCTACACCTTC
CASSTPGRTYGYTF
>TRBJ2-2|TRBV5-1|NA|NA
TGCGCCAGCAGCTTGGAAGGGATTGGCACCGGGGAGCTGTTTTTT
CASSLEGIGTGELFF
>TRBJ1-1|TRBV7-2|TRBD1|NA
TGTGCCAGCAGCTTAGTGGGGACAGTCCCCGGGAATGAAGCTTTCTTT
CASSLVGTVPGNEAFF
>TRBJ1-6|TRBV20-1|NA|few
TGCAGTGCTAGGGGGGCAGGGAAAGGGGATAATTCACCCCTCCACTTT
CSARGAGKGDNSPLHF
>TRBJ1-1|TRBV18|NA|few
TGTGCCAGCTCACCATGGGGGGGGAACACTGAAGCTTTCTTT
CASSPWGGNTEAFF
>TRBJ2-5|TRBV12-3/TRBV12-4|TRBD2|NA
TGTGCCAGCAGTTTACCGTCGCTAGCGGGGGGTAAAGAGACCCAGTACTTC
CASSLPSLAGGKETQYF
>TRBJ1-2|TRBV3-1|NA|few
TGTGCCAGCAGCCGGAGGGGGGGAGACTATGGCTACACCTTC
CASSRRGGDYGYTF
>TRBJ1-2|TRBV7-2|NA|once
TGTGCCAGCAGCATGGGGACGGGGAACTATGGCTACACCTTC
CASSMGTGNYGYTF
>TRBJ1-2|TRBV4-1|TRBD1|medium-sized
TGCGCCAGCAGCCAAGCAGGGGGCATCTATGGCTACACCTTC
CASSQAGGIYGYTF
>TRBJ1-1|TRBV7-9|NA|NA
TGTGCCAGCAGCTTAGCGTTAGGCAGCCCAGGGGAGGAAGCTTTCTTT
CASSLALGSPGEEAFF
>TRBJ2-5|TRBV15|TRBD1|NA
TGTGCCACCAGCAGAGACCCGACAGGGTTGGAGACCCAGTACTTC
CATSRDPTGLETQYF
>TRBJ1-2|TRBV13|NA|NA
TGTGCCAGCAGCCTGGGGCTCTATGGCTACACCTTC
CASSLGLYGYTF
>TRBJ2-5|TRBV25-1|NA|NA
TGTGCCAGCAGTGCCCCGCTAGTTGCCGAGACCCAGTACTTC
CASSAPLVAETQYF
>TRBJ1-2|TRBV29-1|NA|few
TGCAGCGTTGAAGATGGGTTTCGGGGTTCGGGCTATGGCTACACCTTC
CSVEDGFRGSGYGYTF
>TRBJ2-3|TRBV20-1|TRBD2|NA
TGCAGTGCTAGGAATCTAGCGGGGGCAGGAGATACGCAGTATTTT
CSARNLAGAGDTQYF
>TRBJ2-5|TRBV7-8|NA|few
TGTGCCAGCAGCCCCCGGGACACCGCCTATATTTCGACCCAGTACTTC
CASSPRDTAYISTQYF
>TRBJ2-1|TRBV4-2|NA|NA
TGTGCCAGCAGCCAAGATTTGTCCGGTCGGAAGCAGTTCTTC
CASSQDLSGRKQFF
>TRBJ2-5|TRBV12-3/TRBV12-4|NA|few
TGTGCCAGCAGTCCGGCGGGGGCCGGTCAAGAGACCCAGTACTTC
CASSPAGAGQETQYF
>TRBJ1-1|TRBV18|TRBD1|few
TGTGCCAGCTCACCAAGTACCCTTGGACAGGTGCAAGCTTTCTTT
CASSPSTLGQVQAFF
>TRBJ2-7|TRBV11-2|NA|NA
TGTGCCAGCAGCTTAGAGACGACGGCCCGCGAGCAGTACTTC
CASSLETTAREQYF
>TRBJ1-2|TRBV20-1|TRBD1|NA
TGCAGTGCTATTCGACAGGGAGGTATCTGGGGCTACACCTTC
CSAIRQGGIWGYTF
>TRBJ1-5|TRBV7-2|NA|NA
TGTGCCAGCAGCTTATATCAGGCTCAGCCCCAGCATTTT
CASSLYQAQPQHF
>TRBJ2-7|TRBV5-5|NA|NA
TGTGCCAGCAGCTTTCGGACCGCCTTTTACGAGCAGTACTTC
CASSFRTAFYEQYF
>TRBJ2-3|TRBV6-2/TRBV6-3|NA|NA
TGTGCCAGCAGTGGAACAGGGCCAGATACGCAGTATTTT
CASSGTGPDTQYF
>TRBJ1-5|TRBV28|NA|NA
TGTGCCAGCAATTTTTGGCAGGCGGATAGCAATCAGCCCCAGCATTTT
CASNFWQADSNQPQHF
>TRBJ2-5|TRBV7-2|NA|many
TGTGCCAGCAGGGCCGCAGGCGTCGAGACCCAGTACTTC
CASRAAGVETQYF
>TRBJ2-3|TRBV20-1|NA|NA
TGCAGTGCTCCCTCCAGGGGCGATACGCAGTATTTT
CSAPSRGDTQYF
>TRBJ1-5|TRBV6-2/TRBV6-3|NA|NA
TGTGCCAGCATCGAGCGAGGGGGTGGGGGCCCCCAGCATTTT
CASIERGGGGPQHF
>TRBJ1-5|TRBV12-3/TRBV12-4|NA|few
TGTGCCAGCAGTTTAACTGGGAGAGGCAATCAGCCCCAGCATTTT
CASSLTGRGNQPQHF
>TRBJ1-1|TRBV7-6|NA|few
TGTGCCAGCAGCTCGGGACTGCAGAACACTGAAGCTTTCTTT
CASSSGLQNTEAFF
>TRBJ2-1|TRBV10-1|TRBD1|few
TGCGCCAGCAGTTACGGACAGGGGGTTAATGAGCAGTTCTTC
CASSYGQGVNEQFF
>TRBJ1-2|TRBV12-3/TRBV12-4|NA|medium-sized
TGTGCCAGCAGTCCCTGGGACGGAGCTAACTATGGCTACACCTTC
CASSPWDGANYGYTF
>TRBJ2-5|TRBV5-6|NA|NA
TGTGCCAGCAGCGCCTCAGGGGGGGCCGTAGAGACCCAGTACTTC
CASSASGGAVETQYF
>TRBJ2-1|TRBV5-1|NA|medium-sized
TGCGCCAGCAGCGCGCAGACAGGAACCTACAATGAGCAGTTCTTC
CASSAQTGTYNEQFF
>TRBJ2-7|TRBV7-2|NA|NA
TGTGCCAGCAGCCCTAATCCAACAGGTACCTCCTACGAGCAGTACTTC
CASSPNPTGTSYEQYF
>TRBJ1-2|TRBV6-1|TRBD1|few
TGTGCCACCAGGACAGGGGGCGCATATGGCTACACCTTC
CATRTGGAYGYTF
>TRBJ1-2|TRBV4-1|NA|NA
TGCGCCAGCAGCCAACCCGGACGGAACTATGGCTACACCTTC
CASSQPGRNYGYTF